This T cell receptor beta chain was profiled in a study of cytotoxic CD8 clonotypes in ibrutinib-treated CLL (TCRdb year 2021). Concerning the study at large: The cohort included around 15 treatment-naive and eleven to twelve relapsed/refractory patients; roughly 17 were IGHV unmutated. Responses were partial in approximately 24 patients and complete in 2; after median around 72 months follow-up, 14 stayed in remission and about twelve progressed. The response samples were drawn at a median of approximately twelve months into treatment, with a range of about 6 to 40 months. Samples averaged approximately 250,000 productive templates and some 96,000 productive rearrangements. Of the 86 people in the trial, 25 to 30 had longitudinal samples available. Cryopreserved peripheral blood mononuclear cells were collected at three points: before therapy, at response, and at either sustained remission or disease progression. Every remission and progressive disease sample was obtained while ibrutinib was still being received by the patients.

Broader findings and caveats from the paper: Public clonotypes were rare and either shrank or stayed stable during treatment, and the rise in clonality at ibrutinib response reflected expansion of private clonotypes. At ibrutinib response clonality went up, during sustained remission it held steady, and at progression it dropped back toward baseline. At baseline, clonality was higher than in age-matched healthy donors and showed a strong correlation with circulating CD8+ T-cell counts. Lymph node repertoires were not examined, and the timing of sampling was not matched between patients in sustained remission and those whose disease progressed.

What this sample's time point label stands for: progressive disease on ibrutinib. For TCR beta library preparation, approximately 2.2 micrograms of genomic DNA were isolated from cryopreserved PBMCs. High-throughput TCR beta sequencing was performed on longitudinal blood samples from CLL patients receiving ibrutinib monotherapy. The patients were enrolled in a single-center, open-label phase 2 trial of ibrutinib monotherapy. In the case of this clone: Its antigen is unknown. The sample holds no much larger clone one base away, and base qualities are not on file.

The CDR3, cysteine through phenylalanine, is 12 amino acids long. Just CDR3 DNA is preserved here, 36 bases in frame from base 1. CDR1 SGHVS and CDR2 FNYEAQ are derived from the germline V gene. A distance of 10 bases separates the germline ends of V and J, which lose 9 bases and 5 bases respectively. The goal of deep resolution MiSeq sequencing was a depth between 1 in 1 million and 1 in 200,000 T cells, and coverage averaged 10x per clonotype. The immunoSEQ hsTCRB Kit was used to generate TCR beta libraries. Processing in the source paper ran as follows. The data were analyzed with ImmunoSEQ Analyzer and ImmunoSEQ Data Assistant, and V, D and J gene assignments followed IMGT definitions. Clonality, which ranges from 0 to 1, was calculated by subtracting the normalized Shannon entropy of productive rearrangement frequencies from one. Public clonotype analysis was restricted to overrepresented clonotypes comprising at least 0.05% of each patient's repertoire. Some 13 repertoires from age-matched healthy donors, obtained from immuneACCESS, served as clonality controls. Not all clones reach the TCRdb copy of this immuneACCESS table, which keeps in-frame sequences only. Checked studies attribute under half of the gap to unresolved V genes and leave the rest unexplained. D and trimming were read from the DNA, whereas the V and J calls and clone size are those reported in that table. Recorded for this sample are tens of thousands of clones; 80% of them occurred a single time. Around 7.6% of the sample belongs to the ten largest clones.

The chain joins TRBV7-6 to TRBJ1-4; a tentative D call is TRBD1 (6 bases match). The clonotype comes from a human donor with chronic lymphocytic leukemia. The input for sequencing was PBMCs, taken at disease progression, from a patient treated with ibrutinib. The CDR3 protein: CASGQPNEKLFF. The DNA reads TGTGCCAGTGGACAGCCCAATGAAAAACTGTTTTTT.